A selection of T cell receptor beta chains follows, all from one sample in a study of cytomegalovirus exposure and HLA in healthy donors. TCRdb's copy holds only in-frame clones and misses some; the assay was immunoSEQ multiplex PCR. In total, the table holds 150,000 or so clones. Source material: PBMCs. The receptors here all came from a woman aged 60 to 75 in good health and CMV-seronegative. Each CDR3 is given with its conserved first and last residue. The D gene is left open where the match is weak.

J gene | D gene | V gene | CDR3 protein | CDR3 DNA
TRBJ1-1 | NA | TRBV9 | CASSVGAPRNTEAFF | TGTGCCAGCAGCGTAGGGGCCCCAAGGAACACTGAAGCTTTCTTT
TRBJ2-3 | TRBD1 | TRBV2 | CASSEGQGPTDTQYF | TGTGCCAGCAGTGAGGGACAGGGGCCCACAGATACGCAGTATTTT
TRBJ1-2 | TRBD1 | TRBV7-3 | CASSLRTGSGYTF | TGTGCCAGCAGCTTAAGGACAGGGTCCGGCTACACCTTC
TRBJ1-1 | TRBD1 | TRBV27 | CASGTGGTEAFF | TGTGCCAGTGGGACAGGGGGCACTGAAGCTTTCTTT
TRBJ1-5 | NA | TRBV4-1 | CASSQDPRGGSNQPQHF | TGCGCCAGCAGCCAAGATCCCCGGGGGGGTAGCAATCAGCCCCAGCATTTT
TRBJ1-5 | NA | TRBV9 | CASSPRQGNQPQHF | TGTGCCAGCAGCCCCCGACAGGGCAATCAGCCCCAGCATTTT
TRBJ2-4 | NA | TRBV29-1 | CSVPSDRQNIQYF | TGCAGCGTTCCTTCGGACAGACAAAACATTCAGTACTTC
TRBJ1-2 | NA | TRBV4-1 | CASSQGGGIGAIGGYTF | TGCGCCAGCAGCCAAGGCGGGGGAATTGGTGCAATCGGTGGCTACACCTTC
TRBJ1-1 | TRBD1 | TRBV7-2 | CASSLENRGVAEAFF | TGTGCCAGCAGCTTAGAGAACAGGGGCGTCGCTGAAGCTTTCTTT
TRBJ2-1 | NA | TRBV5-1 | CASRLRIEQFF | TGCGCCAGCAGACTCAGGATTGAGCAGTTCTTC
TRBJ2-7 | TRBD2 | TRBV7-6 | CASSFSRGGMGEQYF | TGTGCCAGCAGCTTTTCCCGGGGGGGCATGGGCGAGCAGTACTTC
TRBJ1-1 | NA | TRBV15 | CATSRDRQNTEAFF | TGTGCCACCAGCAGAGATAGACAAAACACTGAAGCTTTCTTT
TRBJ2-2 | NA | TRBV4-1 | CASSQDDQGPVAGELFF | TGCGCCAGCAGCCAAGATGATCAGGGTCCGGTTGCCGGGGAGCTGTTTTTT
TRBJ2-4 | NA | TRBV19 | CASGAPKNIQYF | TGTGCCAGTGGGGCACCGAAAAACATTCAGTACTTC
TRBJ1-4 | NA | TRBV15 | CATSRGFRGQRNEKLFF | TGTGCCACCAGCAGAGGATTCCGAGGACAGCGCAATGAAAAACTGTTTTTT
TRBJ1-1 | NA | TRBV7-3 | CASSYGIKEAFF | TGTGCCAGCAGCTACGGTATCAAGGAAGCTTTCTTT
TRBJ1-1 | NA | TRBV7-9 | CASSPSRFPGTEAFF | TGTGCCAGCAGCCCCTCGAGGTTCCCAGGGACTGAAGCTTTCTTT